A selection of T cell receptor beta chains follows, all from one sample in a study of shared clonotypes between healthy human individuals. Assay used: immunoSEQ multiplex PCR; TCRdb lists only in-frame clones, some missing. The table shows around 2.1 million clones, with 95% occurring only once. Sequencing input: naive CD4+ T cells sorted from blood. These receptor sequences come from a man between 18 and 35 years old in good health. Both conserved end residues are part of each CDR3. A D gene is named only where the DNA matches it firmly. Clone size appears in some rows only: once, few, many, or a class for an expanded clone.

v_gene: TRBV6-6; d_gene: -; j_gene: TRBJ1-3; abundance: once; CDR3nt: TGTGCCAGCAGTAGCGGGACAACAAGGGGAAACACCATATATTTT; CDR3aa: CASSSGTTRGNTIYF
v_gene: TRBV11-3; d_gene: TRBD1; j_gene: TRBJ2-5; abundance: -; CDR3nt: TGTGCCAGCAGCTCAGGGACAGGGCGACAAGAGACCCAGTACTTC; CDR3aa: CASSSGTGRQETQYF
v_gene: TRBV19; d_gene: -; j_gene: TRBJ1-6; abundance: -; CDR3nt: TGTGCCAGTAGTACCTTGCAGAGAGGTGATAATTCACCCCTCCACTTT; CDR3aa: CASSTLQRGDNSPLHF
v_gene: TRBV6-1; d_gene: TRBD1; j_gene: TRBJ2-7; abundance: -; CDR3nt: TGTGCCAGCAGTGAAGCGGACAGGGGCTACGAGCAGTACTTC; CDR3aa: CASSEADRGYEQYF
v_gene: TRBV7-9; d_gene: TRBD2; j_gene: TRBJ2-4; abundance: -; CDR3nt: TGTGCCAGCAGCCGGGGGGAGGCCAAAAACATTCAGTACTTC; CDR3aa: CASSRGEAKNIQYF
v_gene: TRBV9; d_gene: -; j_gene: TRBJ2-2; abundance: -; CDR3nt: TGTGCCAGCAGCGTAGTGCCAGCAGAGAACACCGGGGAGCTGTTTTTT; CDR3aa: CASSVVPAENTGELFF
v_gene: TRBV19; d_gene: -; j_gene: TRBJ1-1; abundance: -; CDR3nt: TGTGCCAGTAGCCGCCGGGTCGACACTGAAGCTTTCTTT; CDR3aa: CASSRRVDTEAFF
v_gene: TRBV18; d_gene: TRBD1; j_gene: TRBJ2-7; abundance: -; CDR3nt: TGTGCCAGCTCACCTGGGACAGGGGGCTCCTACGAGCAGTACTTC; CDR3aa: CASSPGTGGSYEQYF
v_gene: TRBV10-2; d_gene: TRBD1; j_gene: TRBJ1-1; abundance: -; CDR3nt: TGCGCCAGCAGGGGGACAGAGCTGATGAACACTGAAGCTTTCTTT; CDR3aa: CASRGTELMNTEAFF
v_gene: TRBV5-6; d_gene: -; j_gene: TRBJ2-5; abundance: -; CDR3nt: TGTGCCAGCAGCAAACAAGAGACCCAGTACTTC; CDR3aa: CASSKQETQYF
v_gene: TRBV6-6; d_gene: -; j_gene: TRBJ1-2; abundance: -; CDR3nt: TGTGCCAGCAGTTACTCCGGGACTGATGGCTACACCTTC; CDR3aa: CASSYSGTDGYTF
v_gene: TRBV30; d_gene: TRBD1; j_gene: TRBJ2-6; abundance: -; CDR3nt: TGTGCCCGGGACAGCCCCTCTGGGGCCAACGTCCTGACTTTC; CDR3aa: CARDSPSGANVLTF
v_gene: TRBV27; d_gene: TRBD1; j_gene: TRBJ1-4; abundance: -; CDR3nt: TGTGCCAGCAGTCTGGGACAGGGGGGAGGACAAAAACTGTTTTTT; CDR3aa: CASSLGQGGGQKLFF
v_gene: TRBV13; d_gene: -; j_gene: TRBJ2-7; abundance: -; CDR3nt: TGTGCCAGCACCGTGACCGCAGGCTGGGCGTACTACGAGCAGTACTTC; CDR3aa: CASTVTAGWAYYEQYF
v_gene: TRBV7-9; d_gene: -; j_gene: TRBJ1-2; abundance: -; CDR3nt: TGTGCCAGCAGCCGTGGGACGGCTACTCTCTATGGCTACACCTTC; CDR3aa: CASSRGTATLYGYTF
v_gene: TRBV7-9; d_gene: -; j_gene: TRBJ1-3; abundance: -; CDR3nt: TGTGCCAGCAGCTGGTACGGAAACACCATATATTTT; CDR3aa: CASSWYGNTIYF
v_gene: TRBV7-2; d_gene: -; j_gene: TRBJ2-5; abundance: -; CDR3nt: TGTGCCAGCAGCTTAGGCGTACTTGGCCAGTACTTC; CDR3aa: CASSLGVLGQYF
v_gene: TRBV19; d_gene: -; j_gene: TRBJ1-2; abundance: once; CDR3nt: TGTGCCAGTAGTCCTCCGGACGGCCCCTATGGCTACACCTTC; CDR3aa: CASSPPDGPYGYTF
v_gene: TRBV27; d_gene: TRBD1; j_gene: TRBJ1-1; abundance: -; CDR3nt: TGTGCCAGCAGTTTATCTCACGGCTTCCGGGACAGGGGCGTTAACACTGAAGCTTTCTTT; CDR3aa: CASSLSHGFRDRGVNTEAFF
v_gene: TRBV28; d_gene: TRBD1; j_gene: TRBJ2-7; abundance: -; CDR3nt: TGTGCCAGCAGGGGACAGACCGCCCTCTACGAGCAGTACTTC; CDR3aa: CASRGQTALYEQYF
v_gene: TRBV5-1; d_gene: TRBD1; j_gene: TRBJ1-5; abundance: -; CDR3nt: TGCGCCAGCACCCCGCGGAAGGGACAGTCCAGCAATCAGCCCCAGCATTTT; CDR3aa: CASTPRKGQSSNQPQHF
v_gene: TRBV2; d_gene: TRBD2; j_gene: TRBJ2-1; abundance: -; CDR3nt: TGTGCCAGCAGGAAGACTAGCGGGGGGAACAATGAGCAGTTCTTC; CDR3aa: CASRKTSGGNNEQFF
v_gene: TRBV6-5; d_gene: TRBD1; j_gene: TRBJ1-1; abundance: -; CDR3nt: TGTGCCAGCATCGCGGACAGGGCCGCGACTGAAGCTTTCTTT; CDR3aa: CASIADRAATEAFF
v_gene: TRBV15; d_gene: TRBD2; j_gene: TRBJ2-7; abundance: -; CDR3nt: TGTGCCACCAGCAGAGATCTGATAGCGGGAGTGAGGTACGAGCAGTACTTC; CDR3aa: CATSRDLIAGVRYEQYF
v_gene: TRBV2; d_gene: -; j_gene: TRBJ1-5; abundance: -; CDR3nt: TGTGCCAGCGGGTTTAGCAATCAGCCCCAGCATTTT; CDR3aa: CASGFSNQPQHF
v_gene: TRBV5-1; d_gene: TRBD1; j_gene: TRBJ1-4; abundance: -; CDR3nt: TGCGCCAGCAGCCCGGAACAGGGGGAAAAACTGTTTTTT; CDR3aa: CASSPEQGEKLFF
v_gene: TRBV2; d_gene: -; j_gene: TRBJ2-2; abundance: -; CDR3nt: TGTGCCAGCAGGGCAGGGGCGAAAACCGGGGAGCTGTTTTTT; CDR3aa: CASRAGAKTGELFF
v_gene: TRBV2; d_gene: -; j_gene: TRBJ1-4; abundance: -; CDR3nt: TGTGCCAGCCGGCCGGGCGGTGAAAAACTGTTTTTT; CDR3aa: CASRPGGEKLFF
v_gene: TRBV6-1; d_gene: -; j_gene: TRBJ2-3; abundance: -; CDR3nt: TGTGCCAGCAGTGAACATCAGGGGTCTAGCACAGATACGCAGTATTTT; CDR3aa: CASSEHQGSSTDTQYF
v_gene: TRBV5-4; d_gene: -; j_gene: TRBJ2-2; abundance: -; CDR3nt: TGTGCCAGCAGCTTTCTGGGGAAGGAGGTGACCGGGGAGCTGTTTTTT; CDR3aa: CASSFLGKEVTGELFF
v_gene: TRBV10-2; d_gene: -; j_gene: TRBJ1-5; abundance: -; CDR3nt: TGCGCCAGCAGTGGGGGGTACAATCAGCCCCAGCATTTT; CDR3aa: CASSGGYNQPQHF
v_gene: TRBV11-2; d_gene: -; j_gene: TRBJ2-2; abundance: -; CDR3nt: TGTGCCAGCAGTTTCGACGGGAACACCGGGGAGCTGTTTTTT; CDR3aa: CASSFDGNTGELFF
v_gene: TRBV30; d_gene: -; j_gene: TRBJ1-6; abundance: -; CDR3nt: TGTGCCTGGATCGTCAGAGGAGCCTATAATTCACCCCTCCACTTT; CDR3aa: CAWIVRGAYNSPLHF
v_gene: TRBV28; d_gene: -; j_gene: TRBJ1-1; abundance: -; CDR3nt: TGTGCCAGCAGCCTCCACGCTGAAGCTTTCTTT; CDR3aa: CASSLHAEAFF
v_gene: TRBV6-5; d_gene: TRBD1; j_gene: TRBJ1-1; abundance: -; CDR3nt: TGTGCCAGCAGTTACGACAGGGCGAACACTGAAGCTTTCTTT; CDR3aa: CASSYDRANTEAFF
v_gene: TRBV7-8; d_gene: -; j_gene: TRBJ2-6; abundance: -; CDR3nt: TGTGCCAGCAGCCACCGTGCGCCTGGGGCCAACGTCCTGACTTTC; CDR3aa: CASSHRAPGANVLTF
v_gene: TRBV5-1; d_gene: TRBD1; j_gene: TRBJ2-1; abundance: -; CDR3nt: TGCGCCAGCAGCCCGGGACAGGGAACAGTCTACAATGAGCAGTTCTTC; CDR3aa: CASSPGQGTVYNEQFF
v_gene: TRBV7-2; d_gene: -; j_gene: TRBJ2-5; abundance: once; CDR3nt: TGTGCCAGCAGCAAGGGGTCCGCTCTAGAGACCCAGTACTTC; CDR3aa: CASSKGSALETQYF
v_gene: TRBV6-6; d_gene: -; j_gene: TRBJ2-7; abundance: -; CDR3nt: TGTGCCAGCTCTCCAACCGGGGGGCGATCCTACGAGCAGTACTTC; CDR3aa: CASSPTGGRSYEQYF
v_gene: TRBV7-2; d_gene: -; j_gene: TRBJ1-4; abundance: -; CDR3nt: TGTGCCAGCAGCTTGAACAGAAACGAAAAACTGTTTTTT; CDR3aa: CASSLNRNEKLFF
v_gene: TRBV6-5; d_gene: -; j_gene: TRBJ1-2; abundance: -; CDR3nt: TGTGCCAGCAGTTACTTGCCTAAGGGGGAAGCCTATGGCTACACCTTC; CDR3aa: CASSYLPKGEAYGYTF
v_gene: TRBV7-2; d_gene: TRBD2; j_gene: TRBJ2-1; abundance: -; CDR3nt: TGTGCCAGCAGCTTACCTTATGGGACTAGCGGGGGCCGTCGGAATGAGCAGTTCTTC; CDR3aa: CASSLPYGTSGGRRNEQFF
v_gene: TRBV7-2; d_gene: -; j_gene: TRBJ1-2; abundance: -; CDR3nt: TGTGCCAGCAGCACCGGGTCAAGGAATGGCTACACCTTC; CDR3aa: CASSTGSRNGYTF
v_gene: TRBV6-1; d_gene: TRBD1; j_gene: TRBJ1-6; abundance: -; CDR3nt: TGTGCCAGCAGTGAAGCGGAAGACAGGGGATTTTCACCCCTCCACTTT; CDR3aa: CASSEAEDRGFSPLHF
v_gene: TRBV7-9; d_gene: -; j_gene: TRBJ1-5; abundance: few; CDR3nt: TGTGCCAGCAGCTTAGGAGGGGCTCGGCCCCAGCATTTT; CDR3aa: CASSLGGARPQHF
v_gene: TRBV18; d_gene: TRBD2; j_gene: TRBJ2-1; abundance: once; CDR3nt: TGTGCCAGCTCAAGCCTACTAGCGGGGGGCCACAATGAGCAGTTCTTC; CDR3aa: CASSSLLAGGHNEQFF
v_gene: TRBV5-1; d_gene: -; j_gene: TRBJ2-1; abundance: -; CDR3nt: TGCGCCAGCGGAGGGGACTTCTCCTACAATGAGCAGTTCTTC; CDR3aa: CASGGDFSYNEQFF
v_gene: TRBV5-1; d_gene: -; j_gene: TRBJ2-3; abundance: -; CDR3nt: TGCGCCAGCAGCTTGGCCTCGGCAGGAACTGGCGATACGCAGTATTTT; CDR3aa: CASSLASAGTGDTQYF
v_gene: TRBV5-6; d_gene: -; j_gene: TRBJ1-1; abundance: once; CDR3nt: TGTGCCAGCAGCCTGAACACTGAAGCTTTCTTT; CDR3aa: CASSLNTEAFF
v_gene: TRBV2; d_gene: -; j_gene: TRBJ1-2; abundance: -; CDR3nt: TGTGCCAGCAGTGAAGAACAGGTATCGCTTAACTATGGCTACACCTTC; CDR3aa: CASSEEQVSLNYGYTF
v_gene: TRBV5-6; d_gene: TRBD1; j_gene: TRBJ1-6; abundance: -; CDR3nt: TGTGCCAGCAGCTACAAAGACAGGGCCTTCGGTTCACCCCTCCACTTT; CDR3aa: CASSYKDRAFGSPLHF
v_gene: TRBV19; d_gene: TRBD2; j_gene: TRBJ2-7; abundance: few; CDR3nt: TGTGCCAGTAGTAGCGGGGGGCCCTACGAGCAGTACTTC; CDR3aa: CASSSGGPYEQYF
v_gene: TRBV30; d_gene: -; j_gene: TRBJ1-5; abundance: -; CDR3nt: TGTGCCTGGAGGGAGCCGGGGGGTCCCCAGCATTTT; CDR3aa: CAWREPGGPQHF
v_gene: TRBV4-3; d_gene: -; j_gene: TRBJ2-1; abundance: -; CDR3nt: TGCGCCAGCAGCCAAGACCCGGGCCTCTCCTACAATGAGCAGTTCTTC; CDR3aa: CASSQDPGLSYNEQFF